The 29 T cell receptor beta chains reported below all come from one sample, sequenced in a study of a mutant IDH1 vaccine in newly diagnosed glioma. Noted time point: baseline, week 1 (first vaccination visit). Treatment specified: pre-vaccination baseline after standard-of-care therapy. The method was immunoSEQ multiplex PCR; TCRdb's version includes in-frame clones alone and lacks a portion of them. The data show about 67,000 clones, over 70% seen once. Sequencing was performed on peripheral blood mononuclear cells (PBMCs), taken from a glioma patient treated with radiotherapy, temozolomide or both. These receptors came from a woman younger than 35 with glioma. Some clones in this sample may be carry-over from other donors' samples.

This clone was seen a single time. In DNA, the CDR3 is TGTGCCAGCAGCCTCAGTGTAGGCTATGGCTACACCTTC. Translation: CASSLSVGYGYTF. This rearrangement joins TRBV7-9 to TRBJ1-2; D remains ambiguous. This CDR3 comprises 13 residues. V was clipped by 5 bases and J by 4 bases, with 11 bases between them. The germline V gene encodes CDR1 SEHNR and CDR2 FQNEAQ (reference sequence).

The chain employs TRBV2 and TRBJ2-2, with D possibly TRBD1 on 6 matching bases. CDR3 length: 15 amino acids. The germline V gene has CDR1 SNHLY and CDR2 FYNNEI. Deletions cut 6 bases from V and 1 base from J, with 12 bases between. The CDR3 DNA sequence: TGTGCCAGCAGCTTCGGACAGAAGAACACCGGGGAGCTGTTTTTT. It yields the protein CASSFGQKNTGELFF.

The V and J genes are TRBV12-5 and TRBJ2-1, with D possibly TRBD2 on 5 matching bases. The CDR3 sequence is 13 residues long. Looked up from germline, CDR1 is LGHNT and CDR2 is FRNRAP. V lost 7 bases to trimming and J lost 3 bases, with 10 bases between them. This chain's CDR3 is CASAPRDYNEQFF. The CDR3 nucleotides are TGTGCTAGTGCCCCGAGGGACTACAATGAGCAGTTCTTC. Full variable domain (remainder filled in from reference TRBV12-5 and TRBJ2-1): DARVTQTPRHKVTEMGQEVTMRCQPILGHNTVFWYRQTMMQGLELLAYFRNRAPLDDSGMPKDRFSAEMPDATLATLKIQPSEPRDSAVYFCASAPRDYNEQFFGPGTRLTVL.

The rearrangement joins TRBV7-9 to TRBJ2-2; D unresolved. This CDR3 comprises 12 residues. Germline CDR1 is SEHNR and CDR2 is FQNEAQ (reference sequence). V shed 5 bases and J shed 6 bases, with 7 bases lying between them. The CDR3 here is CASSLLSGELFF. Written as DNA, the CDR3 is TGTGCCAGCAGCCTTCTATCCGGGGAGCTGTTTTTT.

As to this clone: One junction end disagrees with the germline gene, perhaps due to a read error. The V gene is TRBV7-9, the J gene TRBJ1-5; the match to TRBD1 covers 7 bases. Germline loops: CDR1 SEHNR, CDR2 FQNEAQ (reference sequence). The CDR3 totals 13 residues. Written as DNA, the CDR3 is TGCGGCCCCAGGGGGGTCAACAATCAGCCCCAGCATTTT. Its protein product is CGPRGVNNQPQHF. The full variable domain, completed using reference TRBV7-9 and TRBJ1-5, is DTGVSQNPRHKITKRGQNVTFRCDPISEHNRLYWYRQTLGQGPEFLTYFQNEAQLEKSRLLSDRFSAERPKGSFSTLEIQRTEQGDSAMYLCGPRGVNNQPQHFGDGTRLSIL.

The chain has TRBV5-1 and TRBJ2-7, with 11 bases lining up with TRBD2. Germline V lookup: CDR1 SGHRS, CDR2 YFSETQ. The CDR3 length is 15 residues. With V trimmed by 4 bases and J by 3 bases, 6 bases remained unmatched. CDR3 nucleotide sequence: TGCGCCAGCAGCCGTAGCACTAGCGGGGGCTACGAGCAGTACTTC. This sequence encodes CASSRSTSGGYEQYF.

This chain uses TRBV4-3 with TRBJ1-1, with TRBD1 identical over 10 bases. V trimming: 4 bases; J trimming: 11 bases; junction bases outside the gene matches: 7. This CDR3 has 13 amino acids. The germline V gene has CDR1 LGHNA and CDR2 YSLEER. The CDR3 DNA sequence: TGCGCCAGCAGCCGTCGACAGGGGGCCCTCGCTTTCTTT. This encodes CASSRRQGALAFF.

This chain joins TRBV7-2 and TRBJ1-1, with 7 nucleotides matching TRBD1. The CDR3 runs to 15 residues. Germline V lookup: CDR1 SGHTA, CDR2 FQGNSA. V lost 2 bases and J lost 2; bases outside the gene matches: 5. The DNA of the CDR3 is TGTGCCAGCAGCTTATTAACAGGGGCTAACACTGAAGCTTTCTTT. Its protein product is CASSLLTGANTEAFF.

Concerning this clone itself: The CDR3 ends on some other residue instead of the conserved phenylalanine or tryptophan, so this is likely a read error. The DNA is left out, because the CDR3 cannot be placed on it with certainty; the CDR3 is given as TCRdb lists it. The chain links TRBV11-3 to TRBJ2-3. Germline V CDR1 and CDR2: SGHNT, YENEEA. Inclusive of both ends, the CDR3 amounts to 14 amino acids. The CDR3 spells CASSLSWGAGTPSQ.

V usage is TRBV27 and J usage is TRBJ2-5, with TRBD2 matching 9 bases. Germline trimming cut 1 base from V and 1 base from J; bases unmatched to any gene: 1. The germline gives CDR1 MNHEY, CDR2 SMNVEV (reference sequence). The CDR3 extends over 15 amino acids. The CDR3 region has the DNA TGTGCCAGCAGTTTATTGCGGGAGGGCCAAGAGACCCAGTACTTC. Translated, it gives CASSLLREGQETQYF.

The chain couples TRBV6-6 to TRBJ1-4, with 7 bases identical to TRBD1. Germline V gene sequence: CDR1 MNHNY, CDR2 SVGAGI (reference sequence). The CDR3 sequence is 15 residues long. J gave up 6 bases and V 2 bases, and 6 bases lay outside the gene matches. Here the CDR3 DNA reads TGTGCCAGCAGTTACGCCCGGGACAGCCATGAAAAACTGTTTTTT. Translated: CASSYARDSHEKLFF.

Here the CDR3 reads CASSLAGRGSQPQHF. CDR3 in DNA: TGTGCCAGCAGCTTAGCCGGGAGAGGGAGTCAGCCCCAGCATTTT. The J gene is TRBJ1-5, the V gene TRBV11-2; D is undetermined. CDR1 is SGHAT and CDR2 is FQNNGV in the germline V gene. The V and J ends lost 1 base and 6 bases respectively, with 13 bases between them. CDR3 size: 15 residues.

V gene TRBV4-1 combines with J gene TRBJ1-5; 7 bases are shared with TRBD1. Germline V gene data show CDR1 as MGHRA and CDR2 as YSYEKL. The CDR3 runs 13 residues. Trimming cost V 8 bases and J 2 bases; bases outside gene matches: 3. The CDR3 region is CASRGTGNQPQHF. For the CDR3, the DNA is TGCGCCAGCCGAGGGACAGGCAATCAGCCCCAGCATTTT.

This clone was found a few times. The chain combines TRBV6-1 with TRBJ1-3, with D possibly being TRBD1 (6 bases). The CDR3 covers 13 residues. The V end was cut by 6 bases, the J end by 2 bases, with 8 bases between. CDR1 is MNHNS and CDR2 is SASEGT in the germline V gene. In DNA, the CDR3 is TGTGCCAGCAGGGACAGAGCTGGAAACACCATATATTTT. Residues: CASRDRAGNTIYF.

The chain couples TRBV27 to TRBJ2-7, with D possibly being TRBD1 or TRBD2 (5 bases each). Per germline, CDR1 MNHEY and CDR2 SMNVEV (reference sequence). V was pared by 6 bases and J by 2 bases, with 17 bases between. The CDR3 loop spans 15 amino acids. CDR3 in amino acids: CASSLRDLAAYEQYF. The CDR3 region has the DNA TGTGCCAGCAGCTTACGGGACCTGGCGGCCTACGAGCAGTACTTC.

The rearrangement uses TRBV4-1 and TRBJ2-2; no definite D call. The CDR3 is 13 residues long. Trimming removed 1 base at V and 8 bases at J, with 8 bases between. Per germline, CDR1 MGHRA and CDR2 YSYEKL. Here the CDR3 DNA reads TGCGCCAGCAGCCAAGCTTTGCGGGGGGAGCTGTTTTTT. Its translation is CASSQALRGELFF.

V gene TRBV7-9 combines with J gene TRBJ2-7; 9 bases match TRBD2. The CDR3 has 14 amino acids. In germline, CDR1 is SEHNR, CDR2 FQNEAQ (reference sequence). J lost 7 bases, V lost 4 bases, and 8 bases had no gene match. CDR3 region: CASSSSGGLREQYF. In DNA form, the CDR3 reads TGTGCCAGCAGCTCAAGCGGGGGGCTCCGGGAGCAGTACTTC.

The chain uses TRBV7-9 and TRBJ2-7; possibly TRBD2 for D (6 bases). The length of the CDR3 is 13 residues. V was shortened by 4 bases and J by 2 bases, with 9 bases between the two germline ends. Germline CDR1 SEHNR, CDR2 FQNEAQ (reference sequence). CDR3: CASSSEGPYEQYF. The CDR3 DNA follows: TGTGCCAGCAGCTCGGAGGGCCCCTACGAGCAGTACTTC.

The genes are TRBV5-1 and TRBJ2-1; 7 bases fit TRBD1. The trim removed 4 bases at V and 5 bases at J, leaving 12 bases unmatched. This CDR3 has 16 amino acids. Germline CDR1 is SGHRS and CDR2 is YFSETQ. CDR3 bases: TGCGCCAGCAGCCCGCTACCGGGACAGCCACACAATGAGCAGTTCTTC. It yields the protein CASSPLPGQPHNEQFF.

The V call is TRBV6-5, the J call TRBJ1-6; D not certain. V lost 7 bases to trimming and J lost 6 bases, with 13 bases between them. CDR3 length equals 14 residues. Germline CDR1 MNHEY, CDR2 SVGAGI. Here the CDR3 reads CASTFVRFNSPLHF. The CDR3 bases are TGTGCCAGCACCTTCGTCCGATTTAATTCACCCCTCCACTTT.

V gene TRBV2 combines with J gene TRBJ1-4, with D possibly being TRBD1 (6 bases). Germline CDR1 SNHLY, CDR2 FYNNEI. This CDR3 has 15 amino acids. V gave up 7 bases and J gave up 4 bases, with 16 bases separating them. Here the CDR3 DNA reads TGTGCCAGCACTCAGAGAGGGGGGATTAATGAAAAACTGTTTTTT. Its protein product is CASTQRGGINEKLFF.

J is TRBJ1-1 and V is TRBV19, with no clear D. Trimming shortened V by 0 bases and J by 6 bases, and 14 bases separated the two germline ends. This CDR3 is built from 15 residues. In germline, CDR1 is LNHDA, CDR2 SQIVND (reference sequence). CDR3 amino acids: CASSIESGRVAEAFF. In DNA, the CDR3 is TGTGCCAGTAGTATAGAATCCGGGCGAGTCGCTGAAGCTTTCTTT.

This clone was found once. The J gene is TRBJ1-2, the V gene TRBV7-2; D gene unclear. The CDR3 loop spans 14 amino acids. Germline CDR1 reads SGHTA; CDR2 reads FQGNSA. V was pared by 1 base and J by 4 bases, with 10 bases between. CDR3 residues: CASSLGSQLYGYTF. CDR3 sequence (DNA): TGTGCCAGCAGCTTAGGCTCACAGCTCTATGGCTACACCTTC. Supplemented by reference TRBV7-2 and TRBJ1-2, the full variable domain reads GAGVSQSPSNKVTEKGKDVELRCDPISGHTALYWYRQSLGQGLEFLIYFQGNSAPDKSGLPSDRFSAERTGGSVSTLTIQRTQQEDSAVYLCASSLGSQLYGYTFGSGTRLTVV.

V usage is TRBV5-5 and J usage is TRBJ1-1, with no clear D. The CDR3 consists of 18 residues. Germline V gene data show CDR1 as SGHKS and CDR2 as YYEKEE (reference sequence). The V gene lost 2 bases and the J gene lost 3 bases, with 23 bases spanning the gap. The DNA for the CDR3 is TGTGCCAGCAGCTTTCTAGGCCACGGGGTAAGGGCAGACACTGAAGCTTTCTTT. It specifies CASSFLGHGVRADTEAFF.

The CDR3 loop is CASSRKGTGGAGNTIYF. The DNA of the CDR3 is TGTGCCAGCAGCCGAAAGGGGACAGGAGGTGCTGGAAACACCATATATTTT. The gene calls are TRBV25-1 and TRBJ1-3; 8 nucleotides line up with TRBD1. Germline CDR1 and CDR2: MGHDK and SYGVNS. This CDR3 is 17 amino acids long. J gave up 2 bases and V 6 bases, and 12 bases lay outside the gene matches.

The V and J genes are TRBV19 and TRBJ1-2; TRBD1 is a possible D gene (5 bases). From germline, CDR1 is LNHDA and CDR2 SQIVND (reference sequence). With 0 bases removed from V and 6 bases from J, the gap between germline ends came to 14 bases. This CDR3 contains 15 residues. The CDR3 region is CASSIDQQGTDGYTF. The CDR3 nucleotides are TGTGCCAGTAGTATAGATCAGCAGGGAACGGATGGCTACACCTTC.

This chain joins TRBV5-5 and TRBJ2-1; D remains ambiguous. Germline V gene data show CDR1 as SGHKS and CDR2 as YYEKEE (reference sequence). Trimming took off 4 bases at V and 7 bases at J, with 12 bases between the two ends. The CDR3 contains 13 residues. CDR3 coding DNA: TGTGCCAGCAGCCTCTGGGGTGGAAATGAGCAGTTCTTC. Its protein is CASSLWGGNEQFF.

J is TRBJ2-7 and V is TRBV19, with D hard to call. With 3 bases removed from V and 2 bases from J, the gap between germline ends came to 8 bases. Germline values: CDR1 LNHDA, CDR2 SQIVND (reference sequence). CDR3 size: 13 residues. The chain's CDR3 is CASSMRPAYEQYF. The DNA of the CDR3 is TGTGCCAGTAGTATGAGGCCGGCCTACGAGCAGTACTTC.

The V gene is TRBV29-1, the J gene TRBJ1-3, with D uncertain. V was cut by 4 bases and J by 0 bases, with 13 bases left in between. There are 15 residues in the CDR3. Looked up from germline, CDR1 is SQVTM and CDR2 is ANQGSEA. Here the CDR3 DNA reads TGCAGCGTTGGCATTTCGGTGGACTCTGGAAACACCATATATTTT. It translates to CSVGISVDSGNTIYF.